This TCR beta chain was sequenced during a study of post-analysis software for immune sequencing data. Across the whole study: Included courses were relapsing-remitting and secondary progressive multiple sclerosis; progressive-relapsing multiple sclerosis was also included.

In germline, CDR1 is DFQATT, CDR2 SNEGSKA (reference sequence). This CDR3 is 15 amino acids long. Prepared TCR beta cDNA libraries contained unique molecular identifiers. Input of about 0.9 to 10 million T cells yielded around 500,000 cDNA molecules. TCRdb re-derived calls from the PCR reads in MiXCR, one entry per CDR3 protein. The sample records roughly 730,000 distinct CDR3 sequences, 30% being singletons. Study-level results: Patients had higher frequencies than controls of roughly 5 TRBV segments, including TRBV5-6, TRBV5-1 and TRBV20-1. In multiple sclerosis, normalized Chao1 diversity was significantly below that of controls. Under F measure analysis, samples from one preparation batch co-clustered strongly.

Concerning this clonotype: Its target is unknown.

This clonotype was obtained from a girl aged 5 to 17 with multiple sclerosis. The chain uses TRBV20-1 and TRBJ2-5, with 9 bases aligning to TRBD2. The assigned J gene may be wrong: the sequence end matches TRBJ2-7 better. Sequencing used blood. This CDR3 is CSAREWLLAGIEQYF. In DNA, the CDR3 is TGCAGTGCTAGAGAGTGGTTGCTAGCGGGAATCGAGCAGTACTTC.